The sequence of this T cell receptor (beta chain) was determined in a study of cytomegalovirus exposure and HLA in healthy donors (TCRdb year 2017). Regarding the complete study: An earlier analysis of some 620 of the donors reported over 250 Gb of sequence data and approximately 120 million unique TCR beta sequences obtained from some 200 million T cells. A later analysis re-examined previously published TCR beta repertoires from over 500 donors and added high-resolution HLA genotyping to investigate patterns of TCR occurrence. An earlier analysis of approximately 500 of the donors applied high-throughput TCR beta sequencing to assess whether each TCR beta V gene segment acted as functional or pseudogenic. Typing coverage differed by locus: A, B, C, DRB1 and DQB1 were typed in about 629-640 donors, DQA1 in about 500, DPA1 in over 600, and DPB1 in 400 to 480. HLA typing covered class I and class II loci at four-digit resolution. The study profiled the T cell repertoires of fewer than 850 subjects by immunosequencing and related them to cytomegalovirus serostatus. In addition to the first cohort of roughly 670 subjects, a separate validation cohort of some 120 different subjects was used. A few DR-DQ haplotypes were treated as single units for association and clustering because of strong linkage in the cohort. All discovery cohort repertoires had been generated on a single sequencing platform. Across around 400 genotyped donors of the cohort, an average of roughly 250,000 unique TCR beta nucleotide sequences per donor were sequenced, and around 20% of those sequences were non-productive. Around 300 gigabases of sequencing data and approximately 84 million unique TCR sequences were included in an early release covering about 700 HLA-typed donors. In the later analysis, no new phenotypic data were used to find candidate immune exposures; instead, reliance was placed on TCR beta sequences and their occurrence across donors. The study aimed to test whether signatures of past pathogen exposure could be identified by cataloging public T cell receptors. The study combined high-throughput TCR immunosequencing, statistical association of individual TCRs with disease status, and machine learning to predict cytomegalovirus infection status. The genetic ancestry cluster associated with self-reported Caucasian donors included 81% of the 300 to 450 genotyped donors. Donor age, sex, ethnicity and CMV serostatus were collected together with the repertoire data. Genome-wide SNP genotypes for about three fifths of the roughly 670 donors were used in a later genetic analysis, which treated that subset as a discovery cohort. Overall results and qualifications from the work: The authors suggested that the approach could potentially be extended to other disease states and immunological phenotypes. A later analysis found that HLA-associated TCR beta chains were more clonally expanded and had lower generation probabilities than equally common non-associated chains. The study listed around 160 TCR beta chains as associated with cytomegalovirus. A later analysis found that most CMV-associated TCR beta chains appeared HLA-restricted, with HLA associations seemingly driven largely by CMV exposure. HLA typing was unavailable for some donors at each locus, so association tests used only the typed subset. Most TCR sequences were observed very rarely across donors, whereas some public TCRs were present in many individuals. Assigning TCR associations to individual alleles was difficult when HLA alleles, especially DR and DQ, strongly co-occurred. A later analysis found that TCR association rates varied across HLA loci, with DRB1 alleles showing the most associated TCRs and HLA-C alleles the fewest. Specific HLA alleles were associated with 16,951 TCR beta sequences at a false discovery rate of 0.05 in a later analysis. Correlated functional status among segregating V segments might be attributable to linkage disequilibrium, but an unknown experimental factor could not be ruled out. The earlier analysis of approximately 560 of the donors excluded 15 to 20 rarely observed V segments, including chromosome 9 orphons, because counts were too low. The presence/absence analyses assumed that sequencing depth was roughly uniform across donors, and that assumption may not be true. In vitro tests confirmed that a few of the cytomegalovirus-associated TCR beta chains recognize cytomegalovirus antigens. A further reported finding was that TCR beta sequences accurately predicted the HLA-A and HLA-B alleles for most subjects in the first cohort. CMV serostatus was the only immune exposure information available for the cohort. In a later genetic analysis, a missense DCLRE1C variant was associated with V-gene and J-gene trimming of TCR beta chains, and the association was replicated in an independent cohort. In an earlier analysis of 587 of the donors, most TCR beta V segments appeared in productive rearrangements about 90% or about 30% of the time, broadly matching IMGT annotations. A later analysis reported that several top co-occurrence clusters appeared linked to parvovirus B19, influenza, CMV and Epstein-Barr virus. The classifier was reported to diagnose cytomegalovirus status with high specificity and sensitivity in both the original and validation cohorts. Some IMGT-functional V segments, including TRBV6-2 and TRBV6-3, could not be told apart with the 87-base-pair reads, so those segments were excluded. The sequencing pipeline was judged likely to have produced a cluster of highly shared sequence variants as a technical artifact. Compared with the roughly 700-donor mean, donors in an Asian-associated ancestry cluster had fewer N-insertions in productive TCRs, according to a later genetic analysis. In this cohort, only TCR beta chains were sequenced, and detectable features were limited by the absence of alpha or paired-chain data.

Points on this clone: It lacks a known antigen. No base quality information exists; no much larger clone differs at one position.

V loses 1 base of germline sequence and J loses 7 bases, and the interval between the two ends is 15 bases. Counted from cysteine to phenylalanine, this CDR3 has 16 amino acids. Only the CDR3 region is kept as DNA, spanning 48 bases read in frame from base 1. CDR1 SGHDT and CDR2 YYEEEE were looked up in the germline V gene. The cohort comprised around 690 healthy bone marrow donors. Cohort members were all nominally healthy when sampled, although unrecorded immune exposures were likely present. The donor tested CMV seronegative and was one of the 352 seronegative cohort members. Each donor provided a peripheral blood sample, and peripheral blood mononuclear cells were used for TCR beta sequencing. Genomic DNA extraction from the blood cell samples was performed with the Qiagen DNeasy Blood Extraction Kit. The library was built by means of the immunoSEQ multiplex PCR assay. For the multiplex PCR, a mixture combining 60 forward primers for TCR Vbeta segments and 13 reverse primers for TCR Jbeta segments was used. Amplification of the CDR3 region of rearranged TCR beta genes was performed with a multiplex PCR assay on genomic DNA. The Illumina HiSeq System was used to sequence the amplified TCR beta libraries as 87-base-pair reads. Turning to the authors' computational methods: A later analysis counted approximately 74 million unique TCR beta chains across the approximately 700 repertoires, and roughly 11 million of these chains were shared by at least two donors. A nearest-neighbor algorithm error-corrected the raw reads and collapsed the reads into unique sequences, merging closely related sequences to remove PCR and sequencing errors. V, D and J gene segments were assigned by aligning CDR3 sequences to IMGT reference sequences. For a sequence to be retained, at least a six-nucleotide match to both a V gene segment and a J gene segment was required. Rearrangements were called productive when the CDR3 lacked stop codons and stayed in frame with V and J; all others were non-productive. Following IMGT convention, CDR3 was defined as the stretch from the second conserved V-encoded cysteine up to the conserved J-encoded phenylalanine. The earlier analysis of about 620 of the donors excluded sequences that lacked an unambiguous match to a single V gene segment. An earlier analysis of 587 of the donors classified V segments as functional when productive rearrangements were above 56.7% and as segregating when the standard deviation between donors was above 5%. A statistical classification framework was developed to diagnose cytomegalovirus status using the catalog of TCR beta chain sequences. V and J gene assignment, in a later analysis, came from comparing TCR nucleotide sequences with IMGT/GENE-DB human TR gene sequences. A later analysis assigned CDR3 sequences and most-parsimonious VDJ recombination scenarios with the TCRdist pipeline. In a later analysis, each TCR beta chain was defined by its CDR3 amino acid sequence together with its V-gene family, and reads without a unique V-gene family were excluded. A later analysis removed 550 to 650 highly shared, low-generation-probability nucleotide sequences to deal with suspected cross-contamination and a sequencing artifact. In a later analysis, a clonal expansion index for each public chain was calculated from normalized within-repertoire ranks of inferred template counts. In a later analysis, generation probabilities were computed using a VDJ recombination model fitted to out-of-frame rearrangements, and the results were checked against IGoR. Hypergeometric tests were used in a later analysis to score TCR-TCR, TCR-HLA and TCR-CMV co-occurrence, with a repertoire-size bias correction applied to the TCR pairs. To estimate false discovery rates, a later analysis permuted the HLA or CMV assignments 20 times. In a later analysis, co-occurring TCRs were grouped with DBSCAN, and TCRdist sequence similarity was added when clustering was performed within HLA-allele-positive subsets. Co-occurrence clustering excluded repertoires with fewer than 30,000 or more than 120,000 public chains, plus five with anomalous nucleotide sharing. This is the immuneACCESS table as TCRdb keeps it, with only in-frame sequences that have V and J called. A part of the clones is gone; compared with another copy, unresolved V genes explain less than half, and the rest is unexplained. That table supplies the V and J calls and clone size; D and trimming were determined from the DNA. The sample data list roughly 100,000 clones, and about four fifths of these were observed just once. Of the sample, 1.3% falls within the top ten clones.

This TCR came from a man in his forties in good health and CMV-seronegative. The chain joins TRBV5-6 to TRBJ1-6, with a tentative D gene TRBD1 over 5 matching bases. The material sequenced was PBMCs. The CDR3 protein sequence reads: CASSLTTGNSNSPLHF. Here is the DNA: TGTGCCAGCAGCTTGACAACAGGAAATTCCAATTCACCCCTCCACTTT.